A selection of T cell receptor beta chains follows, all from one sample in a study of T and B cells in COVID-19 patients. Using its own MiXCR run on the multiplex PCR reads, TCRdb lists one record per CDR3 protein. The top ten clones hold 36% of a sample with roughly 4,700 distinct CDR3 sequences, about 26% of them seen once. The material sequenced was blood. The receptors here all came from a human donor with active COVID-19. Each CDR3 is given with its conserved first and last residue. A D gene is named only where the DNA matches it firmly. Rows give clone size only sometimes, using once, few, many, or a class for an expanded clone.

V	size	D	J	CDR3	DNA
TRBV19	NA	NA	TRBJ1-5	CASKGGYASYSNQPQHF	TGTGCCAGTAAGGGGGGCTATGCGTCTTATAGCAATCAGCCCCAGCATTTT
TRBV24-1	medium-sized	NA	TRBJ2-1	CATSRRGGWGNEQFF	TGTGCCACCAGTCGCAGGGGGGGATGGGGCAATGAGCAGTTCTTC
TRBV6-2/TRBV6-3	medium-sized	TRBD2	TRBJ2-3	CASSSSGNPGDTQYF	TGTGCCAGCAGTTCCAGCGGGAATCCGGGAGATACGCAGTATTTT
TRBV20-1	NA	NA	TRBJ1-6	CSARASGIGPSSYNSPLHF	TGCAGTGCTAGAGCTTCCGGGATCGGGCCGAGCTCCTATAATTCACCCCTCCACTTT
TRBV12-3/TRBV12-4	medium-sized	TRBD2	TRBJ2-1	CASSSRTSGYNEQFF	TGTGCCAGCAGTTCTCGGACTAGCGGCTACAATGAGCAGTTCTTC
TRBV18	many	TRBD1	TRBJ1-2	CASSPGQGPNYGYTF	TGTGCCAGCTCGCCTGGACAGGGCCCTAACTATGGCTACACCTTC
TRBV29-1	medium-sized	NA	TRBJ1-1	CSVEGQLNTEAFF	TGCAGCGTTGAGGGACAACTGAACACTGAAGCTTTCTTT
TRBV4-1	once	NA	TRBJ2-1	CASSQEGRGREQFF	TGCGCCAGCAGCCAAGAAGGGCGGGGACGTGAGCAGTTCTTC
TRBV15	NA	TRBD2	TRBJ2-2	CATSRGGGTSVNTGELFF	TGTGCCACCAGCAGAGGGGGAGGGACTAGCGTCAACACCGGGGAGCTGTTTTTT
TRBV6-5	medium-sized	TRBD2	TRBJ2-7	CASTLASGTRGDEQYF	TGTGCCAGCACCCTGGCGTCAGGGACTAGGGGTGACGAGCAGTACTTC
TRBV6-5	medium-sized	NA	TRBJ2-7	CASSLTGTWQYF	TGTGCCAGCAGTTTAACCGGAACATGGCAGTACTTC
TRBV27	NA	TRBD2	TRBJ2-1	CASRLAGGLGDNEQFF	TGTGCCAGTCGCTTAGCGGGAGGGCTGGGAGACAATGAGCAGTTCTTC
TRBV15	medium-sized	NA	TRBJ2-2	CATIIQGGNTGELFF	TGTGCCACCATCATACAGGGAGGGAACACCGGGGAGCTGTTTTTT
TRBV6-5	medium-sized	TRBD1	TRBJ1-1	CASRIDRGYTEAFF	TGTGCCAGCAGGATAGACAGGGGGTATACTGAAGCTTTCTTT
TRBV5-1	NA	NA	TRBJ2-7	CASSLLGQNYEQYF	TGCGCCAGCAGCTTGCTCGGACAGAACTACGAGCAGTACTTC
TRBV29-1	NA	NA	TRBJ1-4	CSAGRGGANEKLFF	TGCAGTGCTGGACGGGGGGGGGCTAATGAAAAACTGTTTTTT
TRBV21-1	NA	NA	TRBJ2-5	CASSKRAGNETQYF	TGTGCCAGCAGCAAACGGGCAGGGAATGAGACCCAGTACTTC
TRBV10-3	NA	TRBD2	TRBJ2-1	CAISGGLAGCPYNEQFF	TGTGCCATCAGTGGGGGACTAGCGGGATGTCCTTACAATGAGCAGTTCTTC
TRBV6-1	medium-sized	TRBD2	TRBJ2-2	CASNLGTTTLTGELFF	TGTGCCAGCAATCTGGGGACTACTACTTTGACCGGGGAGCTGTTTTTT
TRBV5-1	few	TRBD2	TRBJ2-2	CASSLALAGSGGELFF	TGCGCCAGCAGCTTGGCATTAGCGGGCTCCGGCGGGGAGCTGTTTTTT
TRBV18	NA	NA	TRBJ2-3	CASTPGTQGSDTQYF	TGTGCCAGCACTCCAGGGACCCAGGGATCAGATACGCAGTATTTT
TRBV19	medium-sized	NA	TRBJ2-1	CASSITFNLGNEQFF	TGTGCCAGTAGTATAACGTTTAATCTTGGGAATGAGCAGTTCTTC
TRBV13	medium-sized	NA	TRBJ2-3	CASNHGGGPNTQYF	TGTGCCAGCAATCATGGGGGTGGTCCTAATACGCAGTATTTT
TRBV12-3/TRBV12-4	few	TRBD2	TRBJ2-1	CASYRLAGPLEQFF	TGTGCCAGCTATCGACTAGCAGGACCGTTGGAGCAGTTCTTC
TRBV19	medium-sized	NA	TRBJ1-5	CASSSLGGQPQHF	TGTGCCAGTAGTAGCCTTGGCGGGCAGCCCCAGCATTTT
TRBV4-3	NA	NA	TRBJ2-1	CASSGFNEQFF	TGCGCCAGCAGCGGGTTCAATGAGCAGTTCTTC
TRBV5-6	NA	NA	TRBJ2-7	CASSLGGAGAGNYEQYF	TGTGCCAGCAGCTTGGGCGGGGCAGGGGCGGGGAACTACGAGCAGTACTTC
TRBV30	NA	NA	TRBJ1-4	CAWSVPLLATNEKLFF	TGTGCCTGGAGTGTACCCCTGCTTGCAACTAATGAAAAACTGTTTTTT
TRBV6-2/TRBV6-3	medium-sized	TRBD1	TRBJ2-3	CASRTGGGDTQYF	TGTGCCAGCAGGACAGGGGGCGGGGATACGCAGTATTTT
TRBV20-1	NA	NA	TRBJ1-5	CSARDARYSNQPQHF	TGCAGTGCTAGAGATGCCCGTTATAGCAATCAGCCCCAGCATTTT
TRBV19	medium-sized	NA	TRBJ1-6	CASSIMNSPLHF	TGTGCCAGTAGTATCATGAATTCACCCCTCCACTTT
TRBV5-1	NA	NA	TRBJ1-4	CASSLGGGTTNEKLFF	TGCGCCAGCAGCTTGGGAGGTGGCACAACTAATGAAAAACTGTTTTTT
TRBV18	medium-sized	NA	TRBJ1-4	CASSPPAGLNEKLFF	TGTGCCAGCTCACCACCGGCAGGCCTTAATGAAAAACTGTTTTTT
TRBV11-1	large	NA	TRBJ2-2	CASSYGGELFF	TGTGCCAGCAGTTATGGCGGGGAGCTGTTTTTT
TRBV6-1	few	NA	TRBJ1-2	CASSEDRQRGGYTF	TGTGCCAGCAGTGAAGACCGGCAGAGAGGCGGCTACACCTTC
TRBV7-2	few	NA	TRBJ2-1	CASRSTATDEQFF	TGTGCCAGCAGATCGACAGCCACGGATGAGCAGTTCTTC
TRBV13	NA	TRBD1	TRBJ1-1	CASSQRDRLVMNTEAFF	TGTGCCAGCAGCCAACGGGACAGGTTAGTGATGAACACTGAAGCTTTCTTT
TRBV5-4	NA	NA	TRBJ1-6	CASSLGGSPLHF	TGTGCCAGCAGCTTGGGAGGGTCACCCCTCCACTTT
TRBV19	medium-sized	NA	TRBJ1-1	CAKRNTEAFF	TGTGCCAAAAGAAACACTGAAGCTTTCTTT
TRBV12-3/TRBV12-4	medium-sized	TRBD2	TRBJ2-1	CASRSQGTSGSDGFF	TGTGCCAGCAGATCCCAAGGGACTAGCGGGAGTGACGGGTTCTTC
TRBV15	once	TRBD2	TRBJ2-5	CATGTSGRQETQYF	TGTGCCACCGGGACTAGCGGGAGGCAAGAGACCCAGTACTTC
TRBV18	NA	TRBD1	TRBJ1-3	CASSQGQGRSGNTIYF	TGTGCCAGCTCACAGGGACAGGGACGATCTGGAAACACCATATATTTT
TRBV5-5	NA	NA	TRBJ2-7	CASSVGGLRSYEQYF	TGTGCCAGCAGCGTGGGGGGGCTTCGGTCCTACGAGCAGTACTTC
TRBV7-2	NA	NA	TRBJ2-7	CASSSTTYEQYF	TGTGCCAGCAGCTCCACCACCTACGAGCAGTACTTC
TRBV7-9	medium-sized	NA	TRBJ2-7	CASSLSPYEQYF	TGTGCCAGCAGCTTATCCCCCTACGAGCAGTACTTC
TRBV27	few	NA	TRBJ1-1	CASSAGSGNTEAFF	TGTGCCAGCAGTGCAGGGAGTGGGAACACTGAAGCTTTCTTT
TRBV30	medium-sized	NA	TRBJ2-7	CAWGLASEQYF	TGTGCCTGGGGCCTAGCCAGCGAGCAGTACTTC
TRBV20-1	NA	TRBD2	TRBJ2-2	CSARRDWTSGKRGGELFF	TGCAGTGCTAGAAGAGATTGGACTAGCGGGAAACGGGGCGGGGAGCTGTTTTTT
TRBV30	medium-sized	TRBD2	TRBJ2-1	CAGTLAGGQYEQFF	TGTGCCGGCACACTAGCGGGAGGACAGTATGAGCAGTTCTTC
TRBV20-1	NA	TRBD2	TRBJ2-5	CSATASGRGSQETQYF	TGCAGTGCTACAGCTAGCGGGAGGGGGAGCCAAGAGACCCAGTACTTC
TRBV30	few	NA	TRBJ1-3	CASKDRYSGNTIYF	TGTGCCTCCAAAGACCGATACTCTGGAAACACCATATATTTT
TRBV20-1	NA	NA	TRBJ2-5	CSARDATGPYF	TGCAGTGCTAGAGATGCGACCGGGCCGTACTTC
TRBV10-3	few	TRBD1	TRBJ1-2	CATQMTGGNNYGYTF	TGTGCCACTCAAATGACAGGGGGCAATAACTATGGCTACACCTTC
TRBV29-1	NA	TRBD2	TRBJ2-1	CSVEVRLAGRWGGDEFF	TGCAGCGTTGAAGTAAGACTAGCGGGACGCTGGGGTGGTGATGAGTTCTTC
TRBV18	medium-sized	NA	TRBJ2-2	CASSPSQSLGLIGELFF	TGTGCCAGCTCACCAAGTCAGAGCTTGGGCCTTATCGGGGAGCTGTTTTTT
TRBV12-3/TRBV12-4	few	TRBD1	TRBJ1-5	CASSTGVLTNQPQHF	TGTGCCAGCAGTACAGGGGTTCTGACGAATCAGCCCCAGCATTTT
TRBV13	NA	NA	TRBJ1-4	CASSLRQVSDFLFF	TGTGCCAGCAGCCTTCGACAGGTTTCCGATTTCCTGTTTTTT